This TCR beta chain came from a study of shared clonotypes between healthy human individuals. Overall study findings and caveats: Naive subsets tended to show greater estimated richness than memory subsets.

V lost 2 bases and J lost 3; bases outside the gene matches: 8. The V gene's germline CDR1 is MNHEY and CDR2 SVGAGI. This CDR3 region has 16 residues. Remarks on this clone: Its matching antigen is unknown.

Sequenced by immunoSEQ multiplex PCR; TCRdb stores in-frame clones only, minus some. The sample consists of some 2,500,000 clones, over 85% of them appearing once. This receptor was taken from a man between 18 and 29 years old in good health. Some clones in this sample may be carry-over from other donors' samples. The material sequenced was naive CD4+ T cells from PBMCs. Specified subset: CD45RA+ positively selected. The chain combines TRBV6-5 with TRBJ2-7; 9 nucleotides line up with TRBD2. The CDR3 bases are TGTGCCAGCAGTTACGGCGGACTAGCGCGAAACTACGAGCAGTACTTC. Translated: CASSYGGLARNYEQYF.